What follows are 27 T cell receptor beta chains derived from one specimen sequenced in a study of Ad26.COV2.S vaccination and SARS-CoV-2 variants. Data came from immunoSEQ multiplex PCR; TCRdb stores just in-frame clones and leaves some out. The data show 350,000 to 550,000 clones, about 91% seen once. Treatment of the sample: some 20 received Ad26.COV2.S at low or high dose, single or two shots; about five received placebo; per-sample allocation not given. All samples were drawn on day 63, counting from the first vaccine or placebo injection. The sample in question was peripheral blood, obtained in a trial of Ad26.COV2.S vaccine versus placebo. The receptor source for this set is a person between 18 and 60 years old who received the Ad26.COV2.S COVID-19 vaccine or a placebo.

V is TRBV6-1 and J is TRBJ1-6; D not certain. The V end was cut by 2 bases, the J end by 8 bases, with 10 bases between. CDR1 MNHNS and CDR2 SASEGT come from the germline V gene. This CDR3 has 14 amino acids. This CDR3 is CASSERGKDSPLHF. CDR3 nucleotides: TGTGCCAGCAGTGAACGAGGGAAGGATTCACCCCTCCACTTT.

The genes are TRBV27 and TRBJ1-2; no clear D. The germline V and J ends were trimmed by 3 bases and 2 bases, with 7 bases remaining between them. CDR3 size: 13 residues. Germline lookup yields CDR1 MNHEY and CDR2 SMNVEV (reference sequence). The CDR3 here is CASSFRQNYGYTF. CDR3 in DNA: TGTGCCAGCAGTTTCAGGCAGAACTATGGCTACACCTTC.

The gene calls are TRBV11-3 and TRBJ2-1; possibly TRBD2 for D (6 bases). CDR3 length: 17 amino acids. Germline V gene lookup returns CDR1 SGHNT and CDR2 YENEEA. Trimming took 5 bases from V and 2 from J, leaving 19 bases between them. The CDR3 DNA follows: TGTGCCAGCAGCCTAGGGTGGAGGGAGGTCCCCTACAATGAGCAGTTCTTC. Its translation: CASSLGWREVPYNEQFF.

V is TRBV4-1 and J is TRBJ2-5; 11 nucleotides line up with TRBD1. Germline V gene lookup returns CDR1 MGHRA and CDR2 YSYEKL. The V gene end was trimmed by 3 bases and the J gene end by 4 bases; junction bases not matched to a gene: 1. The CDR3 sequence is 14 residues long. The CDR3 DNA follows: TGCGCCAGCAGCCAGGGACAGGGGGGAGAGACCCAGTACTTC. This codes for CASSQGQGGETQYF.

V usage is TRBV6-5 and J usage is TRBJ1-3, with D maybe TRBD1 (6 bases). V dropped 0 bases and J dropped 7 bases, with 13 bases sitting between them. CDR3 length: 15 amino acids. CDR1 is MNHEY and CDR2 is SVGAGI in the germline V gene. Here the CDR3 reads CASSYSFFGGNTIYF. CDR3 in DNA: TGTGCCAGCAGTTACTCGTTTTTTGGGGGCAACACCATATATTTT.

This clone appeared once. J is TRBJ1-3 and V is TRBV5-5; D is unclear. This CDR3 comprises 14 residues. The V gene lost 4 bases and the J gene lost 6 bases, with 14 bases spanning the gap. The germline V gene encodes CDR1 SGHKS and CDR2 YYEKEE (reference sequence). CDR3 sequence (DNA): TGTGCCAGCAGCCCCCCCACGGCGGCAAACACCATATATTTT. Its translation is CASSPPTAANTIYF.

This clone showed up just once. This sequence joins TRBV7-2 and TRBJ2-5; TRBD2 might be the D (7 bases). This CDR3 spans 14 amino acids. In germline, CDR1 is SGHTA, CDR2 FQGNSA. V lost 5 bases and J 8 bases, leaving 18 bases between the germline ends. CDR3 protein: CASSPRGLQLTQYF. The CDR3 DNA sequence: TGTGCCAGCAGCCCCAGGGGACTACAACTAACCCAGTACTTC. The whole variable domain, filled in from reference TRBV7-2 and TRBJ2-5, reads GAGVSQSPSNKVTEKGKDVELRCDPISGHTALYWYRQSLGQGLEFLIYFQGNSAPDKSGLPSDRFSAERTGGSVSTLTIQRTQQEDSAVYLCASSPRGLQLTQYFGPGTRLLVL.

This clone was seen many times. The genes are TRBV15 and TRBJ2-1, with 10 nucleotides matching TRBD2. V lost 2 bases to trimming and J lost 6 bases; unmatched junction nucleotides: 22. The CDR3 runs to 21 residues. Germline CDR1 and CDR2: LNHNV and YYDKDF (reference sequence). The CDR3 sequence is CATSRLPPRTSGSTWGNEQFF. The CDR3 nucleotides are TGTGCCACCAGCAGACTCCCTCCCCGGACTAGCGGATCCACTTGGGGCAATGAGCAGTTCTTC.

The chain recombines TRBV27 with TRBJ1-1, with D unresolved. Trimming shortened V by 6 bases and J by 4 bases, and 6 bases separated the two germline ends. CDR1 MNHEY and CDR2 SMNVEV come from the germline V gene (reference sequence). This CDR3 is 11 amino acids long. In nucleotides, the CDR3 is TGTGCCAGCAGCTGGGGCACTGAAGCTTTCTTT. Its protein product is CASSWGTEAFF.

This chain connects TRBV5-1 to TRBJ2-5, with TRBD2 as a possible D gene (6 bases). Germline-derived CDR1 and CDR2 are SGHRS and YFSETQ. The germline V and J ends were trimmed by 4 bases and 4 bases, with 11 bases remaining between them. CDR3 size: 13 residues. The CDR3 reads CASSPGVAETQYF. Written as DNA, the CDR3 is TGCGCCAGCAGCCCGGGGGTTGCAGAGACCCAGTACTTC.

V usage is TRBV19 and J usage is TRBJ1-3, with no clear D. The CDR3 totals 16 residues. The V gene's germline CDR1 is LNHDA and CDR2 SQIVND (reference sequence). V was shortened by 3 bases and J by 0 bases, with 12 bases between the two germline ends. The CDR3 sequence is CASSIGQEASGNTIYF. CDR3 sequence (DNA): TGTGCCAGTAGTATTGGGCAGGAAGCCTCTGGAAACACCATATATTTT. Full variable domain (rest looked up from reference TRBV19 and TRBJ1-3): DGGITQSPKYLFRKEGQNVTLSCEQNLNHDAMYWYRQDPGQGLRLIYYSQIVNDFQKGDIAEGYSVSREKKESFPLTVTSAQKNPTAFYLCASSIGQEASGNTIYFGEGSWLTVV.

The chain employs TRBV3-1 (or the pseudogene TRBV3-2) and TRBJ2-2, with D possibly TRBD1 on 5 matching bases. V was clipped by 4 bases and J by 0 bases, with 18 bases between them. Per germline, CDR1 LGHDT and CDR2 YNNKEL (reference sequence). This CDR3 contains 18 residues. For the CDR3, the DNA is TGTGCCAGCAGCCGTAAGGGGCACGGCTACGCGAACACCGGGGAGCTGTTTTTT. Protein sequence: CASSRKGHGYANTGELFF.

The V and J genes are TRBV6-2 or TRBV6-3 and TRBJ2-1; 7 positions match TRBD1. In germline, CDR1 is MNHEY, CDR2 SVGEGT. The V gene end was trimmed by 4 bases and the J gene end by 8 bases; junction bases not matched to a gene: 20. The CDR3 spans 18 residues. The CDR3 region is CASSFPTGFAWMLDEQFF. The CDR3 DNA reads TGTGCCAGCAGTTTCCCGACAGGGTTTGCTTGGATGTTGGATGAGCAGTTCTTC.

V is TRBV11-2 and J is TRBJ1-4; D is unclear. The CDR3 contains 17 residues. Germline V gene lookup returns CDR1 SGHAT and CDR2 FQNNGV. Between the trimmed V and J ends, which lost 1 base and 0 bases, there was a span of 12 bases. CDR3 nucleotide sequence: TGTGCCAGCAGCTTAGTCGCGGGGAGTGCAACTAATGAAAAACTGTTTTTT. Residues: CASSLVAGSATNEKLFF.

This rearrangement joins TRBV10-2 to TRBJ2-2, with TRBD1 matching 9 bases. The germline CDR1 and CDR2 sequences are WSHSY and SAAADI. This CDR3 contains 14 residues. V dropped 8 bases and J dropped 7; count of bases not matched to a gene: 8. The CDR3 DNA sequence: TGCGCCAGCTGGACAGGGGAAGGGGTCGGGGAGCTGTTTTTT. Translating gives CASWTGEGVGELFF.

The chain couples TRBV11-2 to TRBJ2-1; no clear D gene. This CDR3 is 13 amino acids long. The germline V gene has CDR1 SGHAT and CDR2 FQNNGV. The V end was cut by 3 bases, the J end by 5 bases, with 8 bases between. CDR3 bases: TGTGCCAGCAGCTTCAGTTATAACAATGAGCAGTTCTTC. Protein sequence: CASSFSYNNEQFF.

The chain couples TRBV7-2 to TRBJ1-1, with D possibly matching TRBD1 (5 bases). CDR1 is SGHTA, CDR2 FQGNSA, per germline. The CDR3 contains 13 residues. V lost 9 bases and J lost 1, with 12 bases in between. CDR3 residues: CASGGDGNTEAFF. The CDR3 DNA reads TGTGCCAGTGGGGGGGACGGGAACACTGAAGCTTTCTTT.

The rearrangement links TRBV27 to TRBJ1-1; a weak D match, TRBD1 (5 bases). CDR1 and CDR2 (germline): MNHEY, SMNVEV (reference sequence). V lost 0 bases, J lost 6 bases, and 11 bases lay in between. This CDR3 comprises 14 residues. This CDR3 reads CASSLSHPGAEAFF. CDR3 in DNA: TGTGCCAGCAGTTTATCCCATCCGGGGGCTGAAGCTTTCTTT.

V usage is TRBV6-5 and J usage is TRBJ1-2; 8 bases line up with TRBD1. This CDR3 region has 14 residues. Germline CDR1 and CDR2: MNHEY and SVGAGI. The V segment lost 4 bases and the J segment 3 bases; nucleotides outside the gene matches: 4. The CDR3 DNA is TGTGCCAGCAGTTTTACAGGGGGATACTATGGCTACACCTTC. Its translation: CASSFTGGYYGYTF.

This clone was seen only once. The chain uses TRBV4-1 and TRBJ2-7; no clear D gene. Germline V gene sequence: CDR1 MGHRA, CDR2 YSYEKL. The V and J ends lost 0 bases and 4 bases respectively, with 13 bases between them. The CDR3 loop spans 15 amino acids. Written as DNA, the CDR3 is TGCGCCAGCAGCCAAGAAGGGTACTTTCCTTACGAGCAGTACTTC. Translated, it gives CASSQEGYFPYEQYF.

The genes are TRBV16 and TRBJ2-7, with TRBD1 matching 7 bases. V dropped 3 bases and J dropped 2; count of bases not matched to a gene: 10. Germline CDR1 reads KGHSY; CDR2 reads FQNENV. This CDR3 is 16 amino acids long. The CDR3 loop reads CASSHQQGRGTYEQYF. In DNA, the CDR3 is TGTGCCAGCAGCCACCAACAGGGGAGAGGAACCTACGAGCAGTACTTC.

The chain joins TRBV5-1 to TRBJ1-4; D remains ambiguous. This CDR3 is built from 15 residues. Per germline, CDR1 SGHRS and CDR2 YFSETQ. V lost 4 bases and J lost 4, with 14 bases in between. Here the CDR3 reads CASSAGEAVNEKLFF. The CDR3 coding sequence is TGCGCCAGCAGCGCGGGAGAAGCCGTTAATGAAAAACTGTTTTTT. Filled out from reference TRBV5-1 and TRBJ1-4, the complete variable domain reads KAGVTQTPRYLIKTRGQQVTLSCSPISGHRSVSWYQQTPGQGLQFLFEYFSETQRNKGNFPGRFSGRQFSNSRSEMNVSTLELGDSALYLCASSAGEAVNEKLFFGSGTQLSVL.

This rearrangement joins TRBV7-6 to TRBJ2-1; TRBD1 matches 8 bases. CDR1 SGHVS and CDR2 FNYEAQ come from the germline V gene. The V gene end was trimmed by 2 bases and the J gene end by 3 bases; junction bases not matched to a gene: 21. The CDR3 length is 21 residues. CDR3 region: CASSLYREFSFRGRFYNEQFF. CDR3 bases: TGTGCCAGCAGCTTATATCGGGAGTTCTCTTTCAGGGGGCGCTTCTACAATGAGCAGTTCTTC.

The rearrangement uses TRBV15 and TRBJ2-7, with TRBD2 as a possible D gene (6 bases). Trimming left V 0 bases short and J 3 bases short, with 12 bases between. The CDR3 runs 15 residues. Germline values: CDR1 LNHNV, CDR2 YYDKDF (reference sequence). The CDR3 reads CATSRDLGGNYEQYV. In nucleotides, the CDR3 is TGTGCCACCAGCAGAGATTTGGGCGGGAACTACGAGCAGTACGTC.

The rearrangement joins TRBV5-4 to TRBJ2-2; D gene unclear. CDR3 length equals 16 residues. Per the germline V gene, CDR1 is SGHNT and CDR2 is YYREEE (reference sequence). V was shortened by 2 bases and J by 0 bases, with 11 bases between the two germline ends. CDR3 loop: CASSFFLGANTGELFF. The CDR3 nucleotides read TGTGCCAGCAGCTTTTTCCTCGGAGCGAACACCGGGGAGCTGTTTTTT.

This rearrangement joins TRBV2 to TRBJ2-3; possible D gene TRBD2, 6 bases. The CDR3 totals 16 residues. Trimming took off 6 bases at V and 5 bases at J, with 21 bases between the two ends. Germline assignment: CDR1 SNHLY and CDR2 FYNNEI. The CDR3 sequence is CASSDVVAVTLDTQYF. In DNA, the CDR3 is TGTGCCAGCAGCGATGTTGTAGCGGTAACATTAGATACGCAGTATTTT.

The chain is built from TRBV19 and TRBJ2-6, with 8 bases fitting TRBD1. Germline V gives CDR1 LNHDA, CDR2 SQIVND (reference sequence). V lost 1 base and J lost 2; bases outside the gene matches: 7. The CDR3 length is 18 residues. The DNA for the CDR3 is TGTGCCAGTAGTATAGGTCCAGGGGGCGCAACTGGGGCCAACGTCCTGACTTTC. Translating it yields CASSIGPGGATGANVLTF. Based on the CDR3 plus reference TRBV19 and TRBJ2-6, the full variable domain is DGGITQSPKYLFRKEGQNVTLSCEQNLNHDAMYWYRQDPGQGLRLIYYSQIVNDFQKGDIAEGYSVSREKKESFPLTVTSAQKNPTAFYLCASSIGPGGATGANVLTFGAGSRLTVL.